This is a list of T cell receptor beta chains from one sample in a study of T cells in tumors after PD-1 blockade. Profiling relied on immunoSEQ multiplex PCR, and the TCRdb table lists in-frame clones only, not all of them. Among about 47,000 clones, around 80% were seen once, and the ten largest hold approximately 8.3%. The sequencing here drew on PBMCs, taken before anti-PD-1 therapy. Every receptor here comes from a human donor with advanced basal cell or squamous cell carcinoma (not recorded which). Both conserved end residues are part of each CDR3. D genes are given only for firm matches. Expanded clones get a size class; other rows say once, few or many, or leave the size out.

j_call v_call d_call clone_size cdr3_nt cdr3_aa
TRBJ1-1 TRBV6-1 . few TGTGCCAGCAGTGACGGCCCAGTGAACACTGAAGCTTTCTTT CASSDGPVNTEAFF
TRBJ2-7 TRBV6-5 TRBD1 few TGTGCCAGCAGGACAACAGGGGGCCTTACCAACGAGCAGTACTTC CASRTTGGLTNEQYF
TRBJ2-1 TRBV7-7 TRBD2 . TGTGCCAGCAGCTTAAGGACTAGCGGTACCTACGATGAGCAGTTCTTC CASSLRTSGTYDEQFF
TRBJ2-5 TRBV24-1 . once TGTGCCACCAGTGACCCTCGGCAGGGGGGAGGAGAGACCCAGTACTTC CATSDPRQGGGETQYF
TRBJ2-3 TRBV6-6 . . TGTGCCAGCAGTAGGAGGGATACGCAGTATTTT CASSRRDTQYF
TRBJ2-1 TRBV27 TRBD2 . TGTGCCAGCAGTTTAGCGGCGGAGTTAGCGGGGGGGAATGAGCAGTTCTTC CASSLAAELAGGNEQFF
TRBJ2-7 TRBV9 . . TGTGCCAGCAGCGTAGGCCCCAGGGCCTCCTACGAGCAGTACTTC CASSVGPRASYEQYF
TRBJ1-1 TRBV19 TRBD1 . TGTGCCAGTAGTATACAAGACGGGACAGGGGTGAACACTGAAGCTTTCTTT CASSIQDGTGVNTEAFF
TRBJ1-1 TRBV5-4 . . TGTGCCAGCAGCTTGCCCGGGGGAGCGACTGAAGCTTTCTTT CASSLPGGATEAFF
TRBJ2-7 TRBV19 . . TGTGCCAGTAGTATTGTTTTAGTTCTAGGACAACTCTACGAGCAGTACTTC CASSIVLVLGQLYEQYF
TRBJ2-3 TRBV7-9 TRBD2 . TGTGCCAGCAGCTCAGGTCGAGGGACTAGCGGGGGTCCGACAGATACGCAGTATTTT CASSSGRGTSGGPTDTQYF
TRBJ2-7 TRBV29-1 TRBD1 . TGCAGCGTGACAGGGGGCGGCGAGCAGTACTTC CSVTGGGEQYF
TRBJ2-3 TRBV2 . . TGTGCCAGCAGTGTGAGAGTAGTAGCAGATACGCAGTATTTT CASSVRVVADTQYF
TRBJ1-1 TRBV5-1 . . TGCGCCAGCAGCACCAGAGATATGAACACTGAAGCTTTCTTT CASSTRDMNTEAFF
TRBJ2-2 TRBV6-5 . . TGTGCCAGCAGTTCCCCGACAGGGAACACCGGGGAGCTGTTTTTT CASSSPTGNTGELFF
TRBJ2-1 TRBV11-3 . few TGTGCCAGCAGCTCCTATGACAATGAGCAGTTCTTC CASSSYDNEQFF
TRBJ2-3 TRBV28 TRBD2 few TGTGCCAGCAGTCCCACGCCCGGGGGGGATGCAGATACGCAGTATTTT CASSPTPGGDADTQYF
TRBJ1-2 TRBV3-1/TRBV3-2 . once TGTGCCAGCAGCCTGAACGCAGGTTATGGCTACACCTTC CASSLNAGYGYTF
TRBJ2-2 TRBV5-1 TRBD2 . TGCGCCAGCAGCTTCAGCGGGAGCGACACCGGGGAGCTGTTTTTT CASSFSGSDTGELFF
TRBJ2-3 TRBV27 . once TGTGCCAGCAGTTCCCTAGGGGCAGGGTCGGCAGATACGCAGTATTTT CASSSLGAGSADTQYF
TRBJ2-7 TRBV6-5 . few TGTGCCAGCAGTTACTCGACGGGGAACTACGAGCAGTACTTC CASSYSTGNYEQYF
TRBJ1-1 TRBV6-5 . . TGTGCCAGCAGTTCCCGAACTGAAGCTTTCTTT CASSSRTEAFF
TRBJ1-1 TRBV6-5 . . TGTGCCAGCAGAAGGGGAACTGAAGCTTTCTTT CASRRGTEAFF
TRBJ2-1 TRBV19 TRBD1 . TGTGCCAGTAGTACCCTTTGGGACAGTTACAATGAGCAGTTCTTC CASSTLWDSYNEQFF
TRBJ2-5 TRBV15 TRBD2 once TGTGCCACCAGCACGACTAGCGGGGGCTTCCAAGAGACCCAGTACTTC CATSTTSGGFQETQYF
TRBJ2-7 TRBV10-3 TRBD2 . TGTGCCATCAGTGAGTCGTTGACTAGCGGGGGACTCGAGCAGTACTTC CAISESLTSGGLEQYF
TRBJ1-2 TRBV28 . . TGTGCCAGCAGTACCATAAACTATGGCTACACCTTC CASSTINYGYTF
TRBJ2-1 TRBV6-6 TRBD2 . TGTGCCAGCAAAGATGTCGGGACTAGCGAGTACAATGAGCAGTTCTTC CASKDVGTSEYNEQFF
TRBJ1-2 TRBV7-9 . . TGTGCCAGCAGCCCGGGGGGCCCCAACTATGGCTACACCTTC CASSPGGPNYGYTF
TRBJ2-5 TRBV20-1 . . TGCAGTGCTAGTAGCGCAAGGGGGGAAGAGACCCAGTACTTC CSASSARGEETQYF
TRBJ2-2 TRBV10-3 . . TGTGCCATCAGTGAGTTGGAGGCCGGGGAGCTGTTTTTT CAISELEAGELFF